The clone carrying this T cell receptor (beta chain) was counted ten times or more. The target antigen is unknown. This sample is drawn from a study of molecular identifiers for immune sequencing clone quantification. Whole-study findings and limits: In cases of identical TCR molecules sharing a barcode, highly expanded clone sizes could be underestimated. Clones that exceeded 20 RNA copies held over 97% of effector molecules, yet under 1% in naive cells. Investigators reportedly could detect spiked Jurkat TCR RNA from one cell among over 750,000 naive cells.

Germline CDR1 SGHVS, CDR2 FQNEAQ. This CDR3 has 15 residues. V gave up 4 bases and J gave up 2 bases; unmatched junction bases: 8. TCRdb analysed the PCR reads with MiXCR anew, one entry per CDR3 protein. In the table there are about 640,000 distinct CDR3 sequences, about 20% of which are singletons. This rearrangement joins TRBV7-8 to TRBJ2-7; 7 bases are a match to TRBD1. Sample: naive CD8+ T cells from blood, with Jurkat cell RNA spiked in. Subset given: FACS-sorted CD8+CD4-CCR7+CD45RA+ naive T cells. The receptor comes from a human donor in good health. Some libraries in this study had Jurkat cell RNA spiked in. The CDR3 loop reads CASSSSGTAAYEQYF. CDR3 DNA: TGTGCCAGCAGCTCCTCCGGGACAGCAGCCTACGAGCAGTACTTC.